The following is a T cell receptor (beta chain) sequence with its context. Graft material was processed, releasing intraepithelial and lamina propria lymphocytes. The data stem from a study of graft-versus-host responses after intestinal transplantation. Measured with immunoSEQ multiplex PCR; TCRdb has only the in-frame clones, and not every one. This table holds approximately 5,000 clones, roughly 85% found once. The germline CDR1 and CDR2 sequences are GTSNPN and SVGIG (reference sequence). V lost 0 bases, J lost 3 bases, and 10 bases stayed unmatched. The CDR3 sequence is 17 residues long. The chain joins TRBV30 to TRBJ2-2; 7 nucleotides match TRBD2. The sequencing here drew on ileum tissue, taken 156 days after intestinal transplant. This clonotype originated in a human patient who received an intestinal transplant, so some T cells may come from the graft donor. CDR3 coding DNA: TGTGCCTGGAGTGTTCGTCGAGCGGGAAGTGACACCGGGGAGCTGTTTTTT. Amino acid sequence: CAWSVRRAGSDTGELFF.